What follows describes a single T cell receptor beta chain. The target antigen is unknown. Method: immunoSEQ multiplex PCR; TCRdb's copy keeps in-frame clones and lacks some. Here the sample spans 55,000 to 65,000 clones, 77% being singletons. This CDR3 contains 17 residues. Germline V lookup: CDR1 LGHNA, CDR2 YSLEER. The V segment lost 0 bases and the J segment 3 bases; nucleotides outside the gene matches: 10. The sample belongs to a study of radiotherapy plus CTLA-4 blockade in lung cancer. Study summary: Objective response rate was 18%; disease control rate, under 35%. Findings of the study overall: There was expansion of tumor-derived TCR clones in blood after radiotherapy plus ipilimumab. Early blood T cell clone dynamics, with interferon-beta, were reported to best predict response.

The specimen comprised peripheral blood, sampled from a patient treated with radiotherapy plus ipilimumab. The J gene is TRBJ2-5, the V gene TRBV4-3; 7 bases are shared with TRBD1. This receptor was identified in a human donor with non-small cell lung cancer who had a partial response to radiotherapy plus ipilimumab. CDR3 protein: CASSQDLRPGTEETQYF. DNA for the CDR3: TGCGCCAGCAGCCAAGACCTCAGGCCGGGGACAGAAGAGACCCAGTACTTC.